The sequence of this T cell receptor beta chain was determined in a study of blood T cell repertoires in COVID-19. The overall study: The United States, Italy and Spain provided the acute and convalescent COVID-19 samples. PBMCs, B-cell-depleted T cells, or T cells were the source of the cDNA or gDNA that made up the material.

Enrolled through a virtual design, the participants were between roughly 18 and 89 years of age and came from 24 US areas. Membership in each cohort depended on participant-reported clinical history. The CDR3 contains 14 residues. In germline, CDR1 is MNHEY, CDR2 SVGAGI. The V gene end was trimmed by 6 bases and the J gene end by 5 bases; junction bases not matched to a gene: 8. The method was immunoSEQ multiplex PCR; TCRdb's version includes in-frame clones alone and lacks a portion of them. The sample lists roughly 190,000 clones, roughly three quarters seen once, with 17% in the top ten. The chain has TRBV6-5 and TRBJ1-1; 8 nucleotides agree with TRBD1. This clonotype originated in a woman aged 45-59 years with acute COVID-19. Sequenced sample: PBMCs or T cells enriched from blood (not recorded which). This chain's CDR3 is CASRLGQGWTEAFF. The CDR3 DNA sequence: TGTGCCAGCAGGCTCGGACAGGGCTGGACTGAAGCTTTCTTT.